What follows describes a single T cell receptor beta chain. Its target is not known. The data were obtained in a study of early stage breast cancer tumors. Study-wide results and limits: In about 90% of the 16 patients, blood comparison separated tumor from normal breast.

Between the trimmed V and J ends, which lost 0 bases and 8 bases, there was a span of 16 bases. CDR1 and CDR2 (germline): GTSNPN, SVGIG (reference sequence). The CDR3 totals 15 residues. Profiled with immunoSEQ multiplex PCR; TCRdb holds only in-frame clones, not every one. The sample lists about 48,000 clones, roughly 80% occurring once. The sequenced sample was blood. The genes are TRBV30 and TRBJ1-4, with D unclear. The clonotype comes from a person aged 45-65 years with breast cancer. For the CDR3, the DNA is TGTGCCTGGAGTGTCCCTCTGGTCCGGGCGGAAAAACTGTTTTTT. This encodes CAWSVPLVRAEKLFF.